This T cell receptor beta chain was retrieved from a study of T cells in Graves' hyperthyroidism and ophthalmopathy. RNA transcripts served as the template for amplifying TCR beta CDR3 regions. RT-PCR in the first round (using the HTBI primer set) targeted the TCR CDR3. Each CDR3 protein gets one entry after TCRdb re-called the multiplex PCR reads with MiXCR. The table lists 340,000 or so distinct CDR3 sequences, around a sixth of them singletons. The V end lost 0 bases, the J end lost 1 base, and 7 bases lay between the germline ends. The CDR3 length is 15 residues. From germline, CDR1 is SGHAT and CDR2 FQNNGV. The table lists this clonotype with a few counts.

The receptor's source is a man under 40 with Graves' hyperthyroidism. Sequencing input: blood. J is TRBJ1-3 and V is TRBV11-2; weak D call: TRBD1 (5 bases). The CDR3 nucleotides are TGTGCCAGCAGCTTAGAGGGGCTTTCTGGAAACACCATATATTTT. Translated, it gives CASSLEGLSGNTIYF.